The subject of this entry is one T cell receptor beta chain. The data belong to a study of blood T cell repertoires in COVID-19. Study as a whole: Researchers got acute and convalescent COVID-19 samples from the United States, Italy and Spain. Sample material is recorded as cDNA or gDNA derived from T cells, B-cell-depleted T cells, or PBMCs.

Repertoires were generated with immunoSEQ multiplex PCR, while TCRdb's copy carries only in-frame clones and drops some. The data show approximately 120,000 clones, around 80% seen once. V shed 5 bases, J shed 6 bases, and the junction held 7 bases outside the gene matches. CDR3 size: 13 residues. Germline CDR1 reads MNHEY; CDR2 reads SMNVEV (reference sequence). Sequencing input: peripheral blood. The rearrangement joins TRBV27 to TRBJ2-7; 7 nucleotides match TRBD2. The clonotype comes from a woman between 45 and 60 years old with acute or convalescent COVID-19. CDR3 sequence reads: CASSRGEGREQYF. The CDR3 DNA reads as TGTGCCAGCAGTCGGGGGGAGGGCCGCGAGCAGTACTTC.